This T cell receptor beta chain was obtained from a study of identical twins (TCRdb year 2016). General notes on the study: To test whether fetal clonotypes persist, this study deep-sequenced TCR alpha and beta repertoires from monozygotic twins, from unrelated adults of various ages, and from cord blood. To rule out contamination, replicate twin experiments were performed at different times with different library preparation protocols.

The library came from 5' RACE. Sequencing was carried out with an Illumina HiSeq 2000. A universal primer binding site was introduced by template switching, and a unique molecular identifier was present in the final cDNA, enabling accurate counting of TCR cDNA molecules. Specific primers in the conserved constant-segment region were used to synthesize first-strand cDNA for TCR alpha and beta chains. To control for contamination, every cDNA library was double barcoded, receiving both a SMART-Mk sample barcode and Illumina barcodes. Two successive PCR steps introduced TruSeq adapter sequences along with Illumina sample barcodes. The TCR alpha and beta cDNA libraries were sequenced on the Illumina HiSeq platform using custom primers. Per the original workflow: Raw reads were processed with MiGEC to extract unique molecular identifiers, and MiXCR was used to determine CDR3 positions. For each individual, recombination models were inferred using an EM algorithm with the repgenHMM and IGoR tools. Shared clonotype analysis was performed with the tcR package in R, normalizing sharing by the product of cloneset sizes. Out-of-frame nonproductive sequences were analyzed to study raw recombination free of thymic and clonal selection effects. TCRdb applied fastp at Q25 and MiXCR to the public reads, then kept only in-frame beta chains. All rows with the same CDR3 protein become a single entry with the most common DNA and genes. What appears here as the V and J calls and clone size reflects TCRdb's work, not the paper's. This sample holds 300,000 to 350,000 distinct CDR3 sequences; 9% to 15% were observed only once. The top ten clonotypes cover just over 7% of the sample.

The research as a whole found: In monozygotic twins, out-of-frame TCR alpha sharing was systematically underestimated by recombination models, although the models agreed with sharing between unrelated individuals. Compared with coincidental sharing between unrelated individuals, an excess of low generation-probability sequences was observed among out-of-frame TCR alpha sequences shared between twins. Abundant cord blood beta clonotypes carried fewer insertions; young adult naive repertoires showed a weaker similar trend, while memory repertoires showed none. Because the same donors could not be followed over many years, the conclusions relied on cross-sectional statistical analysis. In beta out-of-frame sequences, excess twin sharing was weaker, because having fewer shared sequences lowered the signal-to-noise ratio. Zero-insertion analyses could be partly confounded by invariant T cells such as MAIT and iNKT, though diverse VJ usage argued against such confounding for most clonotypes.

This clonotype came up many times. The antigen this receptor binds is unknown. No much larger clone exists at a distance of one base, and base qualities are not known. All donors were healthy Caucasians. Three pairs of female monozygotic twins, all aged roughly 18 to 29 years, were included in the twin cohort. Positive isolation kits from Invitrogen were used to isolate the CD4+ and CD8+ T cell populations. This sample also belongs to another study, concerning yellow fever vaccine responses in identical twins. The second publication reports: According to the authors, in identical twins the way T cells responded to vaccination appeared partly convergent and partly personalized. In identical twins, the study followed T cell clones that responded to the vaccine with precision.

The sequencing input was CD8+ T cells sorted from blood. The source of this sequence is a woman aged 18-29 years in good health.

The base sequence is TGCAGTGCCCAAAACAGGGAAGTTAGCTATGGCTACACCTTC. It is translated as CSAQNREVSYGYTF. This receptor chain uses TRBV20-1 and TRBJ1-2; TRBD1 is a possible D gene, resting on 6 matching bases. Measured from the cysteine to the phenylalanine, the CDR3 is 14 residues long. Of all the DNA, just the CDR3 is kept, 42 bases in frame from base 1. The V end loses 6 bases and the J end loses 4 bases, and a stretch of 18 bases separates them. Sequences DFQATT (CDR1) and SNEGSKA (CDR2) are obtained from the germline V gene (reference sequence).